The TCR beta chain under discussion was sequenced for a study of beta chain features in type 1 diabetes. The CDR3 sequence is 16 residues long. Germline assignment: CDR1 MNHEY and CDR2 SVGAGI. V lost 2 bases, J lost 0 bases, and 12 bases lay in between. This clone occurred a few times. Expressed TCRB transcripts got sequenced, as all isolated RNA was reverse transcribed. Produced via immunoSEQ multiplex PCR; TCRdb's table is partial and in-frame only. The sample holds under 250,000 clones; about 26% are singletons and the top ten take approximately 4%. This receptor was identified in a young man in good health. The sample taken for sequencing was central memory CD4+ T cells from blood. The chain recombines TRBV6-5 with TRBJ2-3, with D perhaps matching TRBD1 or TRBD2 (5 bases each). This chain's CDR3 is CASSYGQGASTDTQYF. CDR3 coding DNA: TGTGCCAGCAGTTACGGCCAGGGAGCTAGCACAGATACGCAGTATTTT.